The T cell receptor (beta chain) described here comes from a study of T cell changes during pregnancy in multiple sclerosis. The CDR3 extends over 15 amino acids. Germline CDR1 reads MDHEN; CDR2 reads SYDVKM. V was cut by 2 bases and J by 2 bases, with 12 bases left in between. Only in-frame clones appear in the TCRdb table, and some are missing; sequencing was by immunoSEQ multiplex PCR. There are some 68,000 clones in the sample; under 95% occur only once, and around 1.3% lies in the top ten. Sequenced material: peripheral blood, taken in the second trimester of pregnancy. The TCR was taken from a female donor in good health, enrolled as a control in a pregnancy study. This chain uses TRBV28 with TRBJ1-1, with no clear D. Written as DNA, the CDR3 is TGTGCCAGCAGTTTAGGGAGCCGAGGAAACACTGAAGCTTTCTTT. Its protein product is CASSLGSRGNTEAFF.